A selection of T cell receptor beta chains follows, all from one sample in a study of T cell repertoires in cytomegalovirus infection. TCRdb redid the calling of the reads with MiXCR, one entry per CDR3 protein. Counted here are about 900,000 distinct CDR3 sequences, roughly 30% occurring once; the ten biggest clones make up under 15%. Their specific antigens are unknown. The sample was cultured CD8+ T cells from PBMCs, taken from culture after CMV antigen stimulation. The receptors were gathered from a human donor in good health (CMV status not recorded). Some clones in this sample may be carry-over from other donors' samples. Both conserved end residues are part of each CDR3. The D gene is left open where the match is weak. A row's size may be missing; if present it is once, few, many or a size class.

J,size,D,V,DNA,CDR3
TRBJ2-3,.,.,TRBV7-3,TGTGCCAGCAGCTTAAAGGGGGCTAGCGACGGGGATACGCAGTATTTT,CASSLKGASDGDTQYF
TRBJ2-1,.,TRBD1,TRBV6-5,TGTGCCAGCAGTTACACCCCAGGGGGAAACCCAGAGCAGTTCTTC,CASSYTPGGNPEQFF
TRBJ2-1,.,TRBD2,TRBV5-4,TGTGCCAGCAGCCGGGAGGCCAATGAGCAGTTCTTC,CASSREANEQFF
TRBJ2-1,.,TRBD2,TRBV7-8,TGTGCCAGCAGCCCGATCGGGGGGGCAGAATACAATGAGCAGTTCTTC,CASSPIGGAEYNEQFF
TRBJ2-3,.,.,TRBV12-3/TRBV12-4,TGTGCCAGCAGTTTTTGGGGCAGACCTCAGGTCGGCACAGATACGCAGTATTTT,CASSFWGRPQVGTDTQYF
TRBJ2-7,.,TRBD1,TRBV10-3,TGTGCCATCCAGGGACAGGGAGTATACGAGCAGTACTTC,CAIQGQGVYEQYF
TRBJ1-1,many,.,TRBV14,TGTGCCAGCAGCCAAGAATCCAGGAACACTGAAGCTTTCTTT,CASSQESRNTEAFF
TRBJ1-5,many,.,TRBV4-1,TGCGCCAGCAGCCAAGTAGGGAATCAGCCCCAGCATTTT,CASSQVGNQPQHF
TRBJ1-5,.,TRBD1,TRBV2,TGTGCCAGCAGTGACGGGACAGGGGACAATCAGCCCCAGCATTTT,CASSDGTGDNQPQHF
TRBJ2-3,few,TRBD2,TRBV10-3,TGTGCCATCAGTGTGTTTAGCGGGGAATTCACAGATACGCAGTATTTT,CAISVFSGEFTDTQYF
TRBJ2-3,few,TRBD2,TRBV6-5,TGTGCCAGCAGTTACCTCGGACTAGCCCATTCTAGCACAGATACGCAGTATTTT,CASSYLGLAHSSTDTQYF
TRBJ2-2,few,.,TRBV7-8,TGTGCCAGCAGCTTAGGGGGGGGCGGAATTATCACCGGGGAGCTGTTTTTT,CASSLGGGGIITGELFF
TRBJ2-3,few,TRBD2,TRBV27,TGTGCCAGCAGTCTACTACTAGCGGGGGCCGGCACAGATACGCAGTATTTT,CASSLLLAGAGTDTQYF
TRBJ2-2,.,.,TRBV27,TGTGCCAGCAAAGCAGGGCTCGACACCGGGGAGCTGTTTTTT,CASKAGLDTGELFF
TRBJ2-3,.,TRBD2,TRBV10-3,TGTGCCATCAGTGTGAGGCTAGCGGGTCGCACAGATACGCAGTATTTT,CAISVRLAGRTDTQYF
TRBJ2-7,.,.,TRBV20-1,TGCAGTGCTAGTGGCTGGGACTCCGGATCCTACGAGCAGTACTTC,CSASGWDSGSYEQYF
TRBJ2-5,.,.,TRBV29-1,TGCAGCGTTGAGTCGGGGGTGGAGGAGACCCAGTACTTC,CSVESGVEETQYF
TRBJ1-2,few,TRBD1,TRBV27,TGTGCCAGCAGTTCTTCAGGGGGCGCGTATGGCTACACCTTC,CASSSSGGAYGYTF
TRBJ2-5,many,.,TRBV12-3/TRBV12-4,TGTGCCAGCAGTTTCACAGGGCAAGAGACCCAGTACTTC,CASSFTGQETQYF
TRBJ1-1,few,TRBD1,TRBV2,TGTGCCAGCAGTGCCCTACAGGGGTGGGACACTGAAGCTTTCTTT,CASSALQGWDTEAFF
TRBJ1-1,many,TRBD1,TRBV7-9,TGTGCCTCCCGGACAGGGAGCTTGAACACTGAAGCTTTCTTT,CASRTGSLNTEAFF
TRBJ1-1,.,.,TRBV27,TGTGCCAGCCGAACGGTGGATGAAGCTTTCTTT,CASRTVDEAFF
TRBJ2-7,.,.,TRBV4-1,TGCGCCAGCAGCCAGGGCTATACAGGAAAGCCCTACGAGCAGTACTTC,CASSQGYTGKPYEQYF
TRBJ2-7,.,TRBD1,TRBV20-1,TGCAGTGCTAGACGGGGACAGCGCGAGCAGTACTTC,CSARRGQREQYF
TRBJ2-2,.,.,TRBV10-2,TGCGCCAGCACGGAGCTCGACGGGGAGCTGTTTTTT,CASTELDGELFF
TRBJ2-7,.,.,TRBV12-5,TGTGCTAGTGGTTCCCGGGACAACGAGCAGTACTTC,CASGSRDNEQYF
TRBJ2-1,many,.,TRBV7-8,TGTGCCAGCTGCGGATGGGAAATGGAGACACAAGAGCAGTTCTTC,CASCGWEMETQEQFF